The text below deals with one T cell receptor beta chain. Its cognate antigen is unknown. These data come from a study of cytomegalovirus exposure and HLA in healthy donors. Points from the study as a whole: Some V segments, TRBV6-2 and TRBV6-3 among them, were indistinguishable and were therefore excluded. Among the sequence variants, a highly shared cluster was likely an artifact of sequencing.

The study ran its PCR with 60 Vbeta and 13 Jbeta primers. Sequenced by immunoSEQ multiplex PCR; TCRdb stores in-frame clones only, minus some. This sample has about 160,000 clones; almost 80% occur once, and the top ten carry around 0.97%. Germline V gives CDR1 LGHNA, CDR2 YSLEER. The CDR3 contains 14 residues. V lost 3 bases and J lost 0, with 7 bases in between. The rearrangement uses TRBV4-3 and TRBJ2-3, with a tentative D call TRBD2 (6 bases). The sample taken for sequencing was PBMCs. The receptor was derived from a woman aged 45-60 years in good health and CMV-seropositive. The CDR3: CASSHGGSTDTQYF. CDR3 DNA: TGCGCCAGCAGCCACGGAGGGAGCACAGATACGCAGTATTTT.